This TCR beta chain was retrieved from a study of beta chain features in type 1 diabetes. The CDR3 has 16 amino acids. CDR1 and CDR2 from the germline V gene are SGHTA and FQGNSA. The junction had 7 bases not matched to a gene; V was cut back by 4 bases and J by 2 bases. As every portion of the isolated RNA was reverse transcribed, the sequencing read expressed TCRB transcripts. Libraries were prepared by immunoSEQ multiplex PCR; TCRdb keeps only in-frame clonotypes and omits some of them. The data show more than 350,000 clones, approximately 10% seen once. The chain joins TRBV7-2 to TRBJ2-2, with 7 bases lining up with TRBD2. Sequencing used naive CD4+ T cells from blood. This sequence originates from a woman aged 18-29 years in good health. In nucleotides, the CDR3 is TGTGCCAGCAGCTCATTCCGGGGACTAAACACCGGGGAGCTGTTTTTT. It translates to CASSSFRGLNTGELFF.